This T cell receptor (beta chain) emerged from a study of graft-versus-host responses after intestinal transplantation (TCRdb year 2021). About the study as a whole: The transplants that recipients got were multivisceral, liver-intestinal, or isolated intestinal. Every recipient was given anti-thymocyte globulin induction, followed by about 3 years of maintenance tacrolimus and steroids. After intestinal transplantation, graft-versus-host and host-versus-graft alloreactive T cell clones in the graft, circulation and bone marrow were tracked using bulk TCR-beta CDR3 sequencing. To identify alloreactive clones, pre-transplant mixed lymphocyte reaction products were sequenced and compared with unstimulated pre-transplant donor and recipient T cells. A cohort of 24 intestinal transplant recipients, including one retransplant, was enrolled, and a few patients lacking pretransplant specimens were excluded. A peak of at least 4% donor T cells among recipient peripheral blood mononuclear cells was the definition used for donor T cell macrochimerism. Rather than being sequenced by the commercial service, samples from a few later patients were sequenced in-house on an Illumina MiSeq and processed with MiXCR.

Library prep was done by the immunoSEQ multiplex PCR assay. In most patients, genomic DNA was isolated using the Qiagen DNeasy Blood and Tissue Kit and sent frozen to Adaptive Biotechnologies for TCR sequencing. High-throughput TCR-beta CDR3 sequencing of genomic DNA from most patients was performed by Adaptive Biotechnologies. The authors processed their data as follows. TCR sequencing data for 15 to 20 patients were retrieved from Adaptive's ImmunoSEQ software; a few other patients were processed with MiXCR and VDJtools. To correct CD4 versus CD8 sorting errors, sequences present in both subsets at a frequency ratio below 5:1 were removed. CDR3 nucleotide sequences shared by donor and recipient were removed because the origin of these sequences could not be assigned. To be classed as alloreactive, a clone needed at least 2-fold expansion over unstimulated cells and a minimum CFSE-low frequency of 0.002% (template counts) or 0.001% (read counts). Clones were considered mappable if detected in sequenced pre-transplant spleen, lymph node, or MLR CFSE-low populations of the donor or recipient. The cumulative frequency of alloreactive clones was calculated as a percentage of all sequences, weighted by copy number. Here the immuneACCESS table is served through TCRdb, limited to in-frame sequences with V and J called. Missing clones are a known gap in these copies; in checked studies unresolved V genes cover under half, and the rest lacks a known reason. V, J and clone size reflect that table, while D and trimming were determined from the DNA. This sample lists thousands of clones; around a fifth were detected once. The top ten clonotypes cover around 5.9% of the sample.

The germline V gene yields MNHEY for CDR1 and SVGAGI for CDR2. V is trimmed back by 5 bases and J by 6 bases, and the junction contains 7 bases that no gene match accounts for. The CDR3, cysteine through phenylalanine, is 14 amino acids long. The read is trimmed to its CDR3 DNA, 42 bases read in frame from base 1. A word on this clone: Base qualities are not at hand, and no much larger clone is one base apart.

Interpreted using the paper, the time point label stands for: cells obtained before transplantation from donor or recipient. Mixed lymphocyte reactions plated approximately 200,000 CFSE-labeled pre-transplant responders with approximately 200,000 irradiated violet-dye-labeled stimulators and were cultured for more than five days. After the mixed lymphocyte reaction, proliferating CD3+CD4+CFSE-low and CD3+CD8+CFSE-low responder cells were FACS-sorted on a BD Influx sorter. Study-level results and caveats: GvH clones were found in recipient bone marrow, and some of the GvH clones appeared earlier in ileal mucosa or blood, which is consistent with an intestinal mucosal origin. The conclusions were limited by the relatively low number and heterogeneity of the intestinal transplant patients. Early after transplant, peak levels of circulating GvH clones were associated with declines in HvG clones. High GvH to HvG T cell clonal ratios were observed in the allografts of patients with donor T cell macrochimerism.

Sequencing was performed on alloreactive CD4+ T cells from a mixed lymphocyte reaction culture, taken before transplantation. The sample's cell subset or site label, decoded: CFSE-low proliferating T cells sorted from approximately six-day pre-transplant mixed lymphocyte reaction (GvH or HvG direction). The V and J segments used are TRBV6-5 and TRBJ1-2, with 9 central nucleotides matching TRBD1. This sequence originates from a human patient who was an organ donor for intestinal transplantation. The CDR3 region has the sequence CASSTRTGENGYTF. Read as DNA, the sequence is TGTGCCAGCAGTACGCGGACAGGGGAGAATGGCTACACCTTC.